This is a list of T cell receptor beta chains from one sample in a study of shared clonotypes between healthy human individuals. Sequencing used immunoSEQ multiplex PCR; TCRdb keeps in-frame clones, though not all of them. The data show 2,500,000 or so clones, 80% to 95% seen once. The sequencing sample was made of naive CD4+ T cells from PBMCs. These receptors were taken from a man between 18 and 29 years old in good health. Some clones in this sample may be carry-over from other donors' samples. Both conserved end residues are trimmed from each CDR3. Clone size is shown for a subset of rows, as once, few, many or a class of expanded clone.

v_call: TRBV29-1
clone_size: few
j_call: TRBJ1-1
cdr3_aa: SVAGEVTEAF

v_call: TRBV18
clone_size: -
j_call: TRBJ1-2
cdr3_aa: ASRFGTAANYGYT

v_call: TRBV11-2
clone_size: -
j_call: TRBJ2-7
cdr3_aa: ASSRQGAGYEQY

v_call: TRBV30
clone_size: -
j_call: TRBJ1-3
cdr3_aa: AWSLGASGNTIY

v_call: TRBV19
clone_size: -
j_call: TRBJ1-1
cdr3_aa: ASRRVAAMNTEAF

v_call: TRBV28
clone_size: -
j_call: TRBJ2-1
cdr3_aa: ASSLILTFEQF

v_call: TRBV5-1
clone_size: -
j_call: TRBJ2-7
cdr3_aa: ASSFSPYWSRQGAGEQY

v_call: TRBV2
clone_size: -
j_call: TRBJ1-6
cdr3_aa: AVRKGSSPLH

v_call: TRBV4-2
clone_size: -
j_call: TRBJ2-1
cdr3_aa: ASSPPGTNEQF

v_call: TRBV5-1
clone_size: once
j_call: TRBJ1-4
cdr3_aa: ASSWEPGYLNEKLF

v_call: TRBV28
clone_size: -
j_call: TRBJ2-2
cdr3_aa: ASSLLNTGELF

v_call: TRBV11-1
clone_size: -
j_call: TRBJ1-4
cdr3_aa: ASSLRDREKLF

v_call: TRBV30
clone_size: few
j_call: TRBJ1-1
cdr3_aa: AWSMDTEAF

v_call: TRBV19
clone_size: -
j_call: TRBJ1-2
cdr3_aa: ASSPLVGGSSYGYT

v_call: TRBV6-1
clone_size: -
j_call: TRBJ2-7
cdr3_aa: ASRTSGSYEQY

v_call: TRBV27
clone_size: -
j_call: TRBJ2-5
cdr3_aa: ASSTSGSRGETQY

v_call: TRBV29-1
clone_size: -
j_call: TRBJ1-2
cdr3_aa: SVEINYGYT

v_call: TRBV18
clone_size: -
j_call: TRBJ2-5
cdr3_aa: ASSPQQETQY

v_call: TRBV7-3
clone_size: once
j_call: TRBJ2-3
cdr3_aa: ASSLILAGTDTQY

v_call: TRBV11-2
clone_size: -
j_call: TRBJ1-3
cdr3_aa: ASSLGPGESGNTIY

v_call: TRBV11-2
clone_size: -
j_call: TRBJ2-3
cdr3_aa: ASRNPKGTTQY

v_call: TRBV6-1
clone_size: once
j_call: TRBJ2-5
cdr3_aa: ASTPRGGETQY

v_call: TRBV6-1
clone_size: -
j_call: TRBJ2-5
cdr3_aa: ASSEDRVSETQY

v_call: TRBV2
clone_size: -
j_call: TRBJ1-5
cdr3_aa: ASSVEQDSNQPQH

v_call: TRBV25-1
clone_size: -
j_call: TRBJ1-2
cdr3_aa: ASSADRVGYGYT

v_call: TRBV14
clone_size: -
j_call: TRBJ1-4
cdr3_aa: ASSQALGQVGNEKLF

v_call: TRBV11-2
clone_size: -
j_call: TRBJ2-4
cdr3_aa: ASSLGRGWTAENKNIQY

v_call: TRBV7-2
clone_size: -
j_call: TRBJ2-1
cdr3_aa: ASSLVGSSTNEQF

v_call: TRBV5-1
clone_size: -
j_call: TRBJ1-4
cdr3_aa: ASSDKSNEKLF

v_call: TRBV4-3
clone_size: -
j_call: TRBJ2-3
cdr3_aa: ASSQVAAYTDTQY

v_call: TRBV28
clone_size: -
j_call: TRBJ1-2
cdr3_aa: ASSLESTGYT

v_call: TRBV28
clone_size: -
j_call: TRBJ2-7
cdr3_aa: ASSFPGPLGFEQY

v_call: TRBV7-3
clone_size: -
j_call: TRBJ2-2
cdr3_aa: ASSSSGQSNTGELF

v_call: TRBV7-3
clone_size: -
j_call: TRBJ2-3
cdr3_aa: ASSLRGVTDTQY

v_call: TRBV9
clone_size: -
j_call: TRBJ2-3
cdr3_aa: ASSGPRAGYTDTQY

v_call: TRBV2
clone_size: once
j_call: TRBJ2-4
cdr3_aa: ASSEGPGGIQY

v_call: TRBV7-3
clone_size: -
j_call: TRBJ2-5
cdr3_aa: ASSYGQGQETQY

v_call: TRBV12-5
clone_size: -
j_call: TRBJ1-4
cdr3_aa: ASVILEQDNEKLF

v_call: TRBV30
clone_size: once
j_call: TRBJ1-4
cdr3_aa: AWSKAGLGEKLF

v_call: TRBV28
clone_size: once
j_call: TRBJ2-1
cdr3_aa: ASRLLRSSYNEQF

v_call: TRBV5-1
clone_size: -
j_call: TRBJ2-5
cdr3_aa: ASSSGSGSRETQY

v_call: TRBV5-1
clone_size: -
j_call: TRBJ1-1
cdr3_aa: ASSFSGTELGRAF

v_call: TRBV5-4
clone_size: -
j_call: TRBJ2-7
cdr3_aa: ASSLVPSGSISYEQY

v_call: TRBV5-4
clone_size: once
j_call: TRBJ1-1
cdr3_aa: ASSLDGWNTEAF

v_call: TRBV18
clone_size: -
j_call: TRBJ2-3
cdr3_aa: ASSPFRGSTDTQY

v_call: TRBV9
clone_size: -
j_call: TRBJ2-5
cdr3_aa: ASSFRLAGGPSGETQY

v_call: TRBV7-3
clone_size: -
j_call: TRBJ2-1
cdr3_aa: ASSLTGSTAYNEQF

v_call: TRBV2
clone_size: few
j_call: TRBJ1-1
cdr3_aa: ASSESGVVRTF

v_call: TRBV28
clone_size: -
j_call: TRBJ2-7
cdr3_aa: ASSSHGDLSYEQY

v_call: TRBV4-2
clone_size: -
j_call: TRBJ2-6
cdr3_aa: ASSLSLTGANVLT

v_call: TRBV7-3
clone_size: -
j_call: TRBJ1-6
cdr3_aa: ASSAGTPYSPLH

v_call: TRBV6-5
clone_size: -
j_call: TRBJ2-1
cdr3_aa: ASSYGLRLGDEQF

v_call: TRBV7-3
clone_size: -
j_call: TRBJ2-1
cdr3_aa: ASSLSGAALVHNEQF